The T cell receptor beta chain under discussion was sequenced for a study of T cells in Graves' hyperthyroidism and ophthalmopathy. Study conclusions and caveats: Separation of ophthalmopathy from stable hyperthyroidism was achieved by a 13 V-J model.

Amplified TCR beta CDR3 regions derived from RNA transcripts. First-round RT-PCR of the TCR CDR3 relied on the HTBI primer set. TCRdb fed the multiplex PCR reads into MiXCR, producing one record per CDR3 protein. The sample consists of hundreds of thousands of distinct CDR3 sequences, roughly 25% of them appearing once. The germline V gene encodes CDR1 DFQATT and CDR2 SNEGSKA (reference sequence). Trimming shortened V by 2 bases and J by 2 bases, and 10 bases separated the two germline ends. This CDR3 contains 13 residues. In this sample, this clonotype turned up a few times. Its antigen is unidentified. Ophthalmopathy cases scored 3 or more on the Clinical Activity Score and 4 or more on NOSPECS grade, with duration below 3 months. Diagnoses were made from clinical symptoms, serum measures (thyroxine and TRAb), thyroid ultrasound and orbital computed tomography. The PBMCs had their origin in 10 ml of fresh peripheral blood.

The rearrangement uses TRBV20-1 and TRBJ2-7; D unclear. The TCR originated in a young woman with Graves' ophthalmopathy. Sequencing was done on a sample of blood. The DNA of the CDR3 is TGCAGTGCTAGACGGACGGAGACCTACGAGCAGTACTTC. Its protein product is CSARRTETYEQYF.